This T cell receptor (beta chain) was identified during a study of human T cells and chemical hapten exposure. Specified time point: patch test 3, about 24 weeks after DPC sensitization. The treatment here: therapeutic diphenylcyclopropenone sensitization with weekly scalp DPC. The library attached unique molecular identifiers to individual cDNA molecules. TCRdb reanalysed the RACE reads using MiXCR and keeps one entry per CDR3 protein. The table has fewer than 200,000 distinct CDR3 sequences, 25% to 35% seen once. This clonotype was recorded a few times. Germline CDR1 is MGHDK and CDR2 is SYGVNS. Trimming removed 2 bases from V and 6 bases from J, with 11 bases in between. The CDR3 loop spans 14 amino acids.

This chain joins TRBV25-1 and TRBJ1-5; perhaps TRBD1 as D (5 bases). The receptor's source is a woman aged 18 to 35 with alopecia areata. Some clones in this sample may be carry-over from other donors' samples. Specimen: whole blood, collected in connection with sensitization to the hapten diphenylcyclopropenone (DPC). The CDR3 here is CASSEMGRAQPQHF. In DNA form, the CDR3 reads TGTGCCAGCAGTGAAATGGGCAGGGCTCAGCCCCAGCATTTT.